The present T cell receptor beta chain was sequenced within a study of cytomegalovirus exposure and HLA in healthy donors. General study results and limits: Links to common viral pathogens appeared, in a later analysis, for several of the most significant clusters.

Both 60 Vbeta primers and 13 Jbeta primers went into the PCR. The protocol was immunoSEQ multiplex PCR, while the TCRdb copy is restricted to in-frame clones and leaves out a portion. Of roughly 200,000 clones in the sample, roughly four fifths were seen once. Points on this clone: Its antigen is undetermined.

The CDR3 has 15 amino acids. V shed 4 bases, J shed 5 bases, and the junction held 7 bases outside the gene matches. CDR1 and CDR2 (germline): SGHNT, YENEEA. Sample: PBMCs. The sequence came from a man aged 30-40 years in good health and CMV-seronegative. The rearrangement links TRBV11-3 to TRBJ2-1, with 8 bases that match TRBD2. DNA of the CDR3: TGTGCCAGCAGCTCCGGGACTAGAACACACAATGAGCAGTTCTTC. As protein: CASSSGTRTHNEQFF.